One T cell receptor beta chain is described in this entry. Amplified regions were TCR beta CDR3 sequences from RNA transcripts. The primer set for the first-round RT-PCR of the TCR CDR3 was HTBI. Via MiXCR, TCRdb re-called the multiplex PCR reads, giving one row per CDR3 protein. This table has roughly 420,000 distinct CDR3 sequences, around 16% appearing once. The record originates from a study of T cells in Graves' hyperthyroidism and ophthalmopathy. About the research overall: Peripheral blood specimens were obtained at initial diagnosis, prior to any treatment.

The diagnoses drew upon clinical symptoms, serum thyroxine and TRAb, thyroid ultrasound and orbital computed tomography. Sample: blood. The clonotype comes from a woman under 30 with Graves' hyperthyroidism.

CDR3 bases: TGTGCCAGCAGTCGCGGGGGGGCTGTAAACATTCAGTACTTC. This codes for CASSRGGAVNIQYF. This sequence joins TRBV9 and TRBJ2-4; the match to TRBD2 covers 9 bases. The CDR3 is 14 residues long. From germline, CDR1 is SGDLS and CDR2 YYNGEE. Losses at the gene ends were 5 bases for V and 6 bases for J; bases not matched to a gene: 6.